This T cell receptor beta chain was captured by sequencing in a study of CD8+CD57+ T cells in acquired aplastic anemia. For the study at large: On average, sorted CD4+ and CD8+ cells gave around 3 ug of DNA. Study conclusions and caveats: Sharing between patients and controls was observed for roughly 29 CD8+ CDR3 sequences.

Profiling of TCR beta VDJ combinations and CDR3 sequences used genomic DNA as template. TCRdb recomputed calls from the reads with MiXCR, one row per CDR3 protein. The sample shows some 150,000 distinct CDR3 sequences, 71% of them seen only once. Turning to this clonotype: Its specificity is not known.

The CDR3 contains 14 residues. Trimming took off 3 bases at V and 4 bases at J, with 13 bases between the two ends. Per the germline V gene, CDR1 is SGHTA and CDR2 is FQGTGA. Only patients with CD8+CD57+ cell expansion on flow cytometry were chosen for sequencing. At blood sampling, none of the patients had yet received therapy. This clonotype originated in a human donor with aplastic anemia. Sample: sorted CD4+, CD8+, or CD8+CD57+ T cells (not recorded which) from PBMCs. The rearrangement links TRBV7-3 to TRBJ2-7, with D perhaps TRBD1 (5 bases). CDR3: CASSLGHSYYEQYF. In nucleotides, the CDR3 is TGTGCCAGCAGCTTGGGGCACAGCTATTACGAGCAGTACTTC.